This entry is about one TCR beta chain. This sample stems from a study of shared clonotypes between healthy human individuals. At deep level, the assay was performed. Only in-frame clones appear in the TCRdb table, and some are missing; sequencing was by immunoSEQ multiplex PCR. The sample shows more than 400,000 clones, 81% of them seen only once. The CDR3 totals 15 residues. Germline lookup yields CDR1 MGHDK and CDR2 SYGVNS. Trimming took 3 bases from V and 1 from J, leaving 12 bases between them. Donors comprised healthy HIV-negative adults lacking recent acute infections or vaccinations. Genomic DNA of unsorted samples came from approximately 100 million PBMCs.

Sequenced: PBMCs. The chain has TRBV25-1 and TRBJ2-5; perhaps TRBD2 as D (6 bases). This clonotype was obtained from a middle-aged woman in good health. Some clones in this sample may be carry-over from other donors' samples. The chain's CDR3 is CASSEGGAGQETQYF. In nucleotides, the CDR3 is TGTGCCAGCAGTGAGGGCGGGGCGGGCCAAGAGACCCAGTACTTC.